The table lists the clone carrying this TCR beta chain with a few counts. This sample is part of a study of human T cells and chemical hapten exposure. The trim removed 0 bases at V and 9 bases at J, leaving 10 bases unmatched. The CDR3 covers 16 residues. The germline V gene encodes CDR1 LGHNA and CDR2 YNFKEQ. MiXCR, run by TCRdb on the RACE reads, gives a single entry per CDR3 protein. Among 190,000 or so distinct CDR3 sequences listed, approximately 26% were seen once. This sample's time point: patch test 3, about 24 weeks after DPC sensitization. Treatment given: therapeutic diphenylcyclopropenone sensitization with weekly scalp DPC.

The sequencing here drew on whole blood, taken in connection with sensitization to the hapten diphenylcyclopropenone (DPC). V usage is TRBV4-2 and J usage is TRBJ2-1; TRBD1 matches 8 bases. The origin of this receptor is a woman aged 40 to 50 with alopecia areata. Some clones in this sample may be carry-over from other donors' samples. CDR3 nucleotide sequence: TGTGCCAGCAGCCAAGAGGCGACAGGGGCGCTTGGTGAGCAGTTCTTC. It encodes CASSQEATGALGEQFF.